These 18 T cell receptor beta chains came from one sample sequenced in a study of blood T cell repertoires in COVID-19 (TCRdb year 2020). The library relied on the immunoSEQ multiplex PCR assay. Drawn from immuneACCESS, this table holds only the in-frame rearrangements with V and J called that TCRdb kept. Clones are partly lost; checked studies trace under half to an unresolved V gene and leave the rest unexplained. For this sample there are some 89,000 clones; roughly 72% appear just once. Jointly, the top ten make up around 7% of the sample. Sample: peripheral blood. These receptor sequences come from a man between 65 and 85 years old with acute or convalescent COVID-19.

The chain recombines TRBV19 with TRBJ2-4, with TRBD1 identical over 9 bases. The CDR3 spans 17 residues. Germline V lookup: CDR1 LNHDA, CDR2 SQIVND (reference sequence). Germline trimming cut 2 bases from V and 2 bases from J; bases unmatched to any gene: 7. For the CDR3, the DNA is TGTGCCAGTAGTATATTTAGCGACAGGGGGACCAAAAACATTCAGTACTTC. The encoded protein is CASSIFSDRGTKNIQYF.

This chain uses TRBV3-1 (or the pseudogene TRBV3-2) with TRBJ2-1, with D maybe TRBD2 (6 bases). The CDR3 is 16 residues long. CDR1 and CDR2 (germline): LGHDT, YNNKEL (reference sequence). The V gene lost 5 bases and the J gene lost 8 bases, with 22 bases spanning the gap. Here the CDR3 DNA reads TGTGCCAGCAGCGGTGCAGCGGGCCCCCGGGCGGATGAGCAGTTCTTC. It specifies CASSGAAGPRADEQFF.

The sample holds many counts of this clone. CDR3 loop: CASSSDRSEAFF. The CDR3 nucleotides read TGTGCCAGCAGCTCAGACAGGAGTGAAGCTTTCTTT. V gene TRBV5-5 combines with J gene TRBJ1-1, with D tentatively TRBD1 (6 bases). Looked up from germline, CDR1 is SGHKS and CDR2 is YYEKEE (reference sequence). The CDR3 contains 12 residues. With 3 bases removed from V and 7 bases from J, the gap between germline ends came to 10 bases.

V gene TRBV28 combines with J gene TRBJ2-5; unclear D gene. The CDR3 has 15 amino acids. Between the trimmed V and J ends, which lost 6 bases and 0 bases, there was a span of 14 bases. The germline V gene encodes CDR1 MDHEN and CDR2 SYDVKM. The CDR3: CASRSDSTYQETQYF. CDR3 in DNA: TGTGCCAGCAGATCCGACTCGACGTACCAAGAGACCCAGTACTTC.

The CDR3 protein is CASSPPRVGGEKLFF. CDR3 coding DNA: TGTGCCAGCAGCCCGCCTCGGGTAGGAGGTGAAAAACTGTTTTTT. This chain uses TRBV4-2 with TRBJ1-4; no firm D call. The V gene lost 4 bases and the J gene lost 7 bases, with 16 bases spanning the gap. Germline lookup yields CDR1 LGHNA and CDR2 YNFKEQ. The CDR3 runs to 15 residues.

This chain links TRBV5-1 with TRBJ1-2, with 8 bases matching TRBD1. The CDR3 length is 14 residues. Germline trimming cut 4 bases from V and 5 bases from J; bases unmatched to any gene: 7. The germline V gene has CDR1 SGHRS and CDR2 YFSETQ. CDR3 bases: TGCGCCAGCAGCACGGACAGGGACGTATATGGCTACACCTTC. It specifies CASSTDRDVYGYTF.

V and J are TRBV7-9 and TRBJ1-1; D not certain. Trimming stripped 4 bases from V and 6 bases from J, with 12 bases between. Germline values: CDR1 SEHNR, CDR2 FQNEAQ (reference sequence). This CDR3 contains 13 residues. The CDR3 loop is CASSSNRRSEAFF. The CDR3 DNA sequence: TGTGCCAGCAGCTCTAATCGGAGGTCTGAAGCTTTCTTT.

The chain has TRBV30 and TRBJ2-4; 8 positions match TRBD2. With V trimmed by 3 bases and J by 15 bases, 10 bases remained unmatched. Germline V lookup: CDR1 GTSNPN, CDR2 SVGIG (reference sequence). This CDR3 is 12 amino acids long. Here the CDR3 reads CAWSGGDFRPYF. DNA of the CDR3: TGTGCCTGGAGCGGGGGGGACTTTAGGCCGTACTTC.

This chain links TRBV5-1 with TRBJ2-2; 9 bases are shared with TRBD1. The CDR3 sequence is 15 residues long. Germline-derived CDR1 and CDR2 are SGHRS and YFSETQ. With V trimmed by 4 bases and J by 3 bases, 4 bases remained unmatched. The CDR3 reads CASSRTGEYTGELFF. The CDR3 DNA reads as TGCGCCAGCAGCCGGACAGGGGAGTACACCGGGGAGCTGTTTTTT.

The chain links TRBV6-1 to TRBJ1-4, with TRBD1 matching over 12 bases. With 1 base clipped from V and 2 bases from J, the junction kept 5 bases outside the gene matches. Germline CDR1 reads MNHNS; CDR2 reads SASEGT. CDR3 length equals 18 residues. The CDR3 sequence: CASSEVFGTGGTNEKLFF. The DNA for the CDR3 is TGTGCCAGCAGTGAAGTGTTTGGGACAGGGGGCACTAATGAAAAACTGTTTTTT.

As DNA, the CDR3 is TGTGCCAGCAGTTATTCTCCGGGACAGGGGTCCCCTGGCTACACCTTC. This encodes CASSYSPGQGSPGYTF. V gene TRBV6-6 combines with J gene TRBJ1-2; 10 nucleotides agree with TRBD1. The CDR3 is 16 residues long. Germline CDR1 is MNHNY and CDR2 is SVGAGI (reference sequence). Trimming cost V 3 bases and J 7 bases; bases outside gene matches: 11.

The genes are TRBV5-1 and TRBJ1-5; 9 bases line up with TRBD1. V shed 1 base, J shed 3 bases, and the junction held 2 bases outside the gene matches. The CDR3 covers 15 residues. Per the germline V gene, CDR1 is SGHRS and CDR2 is YFSETQ. The CDR3 sequence is CASSLTGGVNQPQHF. The DNA of the CDR3 is TGCGCCAGCAGCTTGACAGGGGGCGTCAATCAGCCCCAGCATTTT.

The chain couples TRBV4-2 to TRBJ2-7, with a possible D match to TRBD1 (5 bases). V lost 4 bases and J lost 3, with 13 bases in between. The V gene's germline CDR1 is LGHNA and CDR2 YNFKEQ. The CDR3 totals 14 residues. CDR3 loop: CASSPGQNHYEQYF. Written as DNA, the CDR3 is TGTGCCAGCAGCCCAGGACAAAATCACTACGAGCAGTACTTC.

V gene TRBV27 combines with J gene TRBJ2-7; TRBD2 matches at 9 bases. Looked up from germline, CDR1 is MNHEY and CDR2 is SMNVEV (reference sequence). This CDR3 has 14 amino acids. Losses at the gene ends were 5 bases for V and 3 bases for J; bases not matched to a gene: 5. CDR3 in DNA: TGTGCCAGCAGTCCGACGACTAGCGGCTACGAGCAGTACTTC. It encodes CASSPTTSGYEQYF.

The chain has TRBV7-9 and TRBJ1-3; 8 positions match TRBD1. The V gene's germline CDR1 is SEHNR and CDR2 FQNEAQ (reference sequence). The CDR3 is made up of 14 amino acids. V dropped 5 bases and J dropped 3; count of bases not matched to a gene: 3. The CDR3 bases are TGTGCCAGCAGCATCGACAGGGGTGGAAACACCATATATTTT. Residues: CASSIDRGGNTIYF.

V usage is TRBV6-1 and J usage is TRBJ1-4; no clear D. CDR1 is MNHNS and CDR2 is SASEGT in the germline V gene. The CDR3 runs 19 residues. Trimming took 0 bases from V and 0 from J, leaving 17 bases between them. In DNA, the CDR3 is TGTGCCAGCAGTGAAGCTCTTCCCCACCAGGTCGCAACTAATGAAAAACTGTTTTTT. It encodes CASSEALPHQVATNEKLFF.

This clone has just one count. J is TRBJ1-4 and V is TRBV27; 9 bases agree with TRBD1. There are 14 residues in the CDR3. The junction had 0 bases not matched to a gene; V was cut back by 3 bases and J by 4 bases. The germline V gene has CDR1 MNHEY and CDR2 SMNVEV (reference sequence). CDR3: CASSLTGGNEKLFF. The CDR3 DNA sequence: TGTGCCAGCAGTTTGACAGGGGGTAATGAAAAACTGTTTTTT.

CDR3 loop: CSVEVGLAGYEQYF. The DNA of the CDR3 is TGCAGCGTTGAAGTGGGACTAGCGGGCTACGAGCAGTACTTC. The chain combines TRBV29-1 with TRBJ2-7, with TRBD2 matching over 12 bases. The V segment lost 1 base and the J segment 3 bases; nucleotides outside the gene matches: 1. Per the germline V gene, CDR1 is SQVTM and CDR2 is ANQGSEA. The CDR3 consists of 14 residues.